Below are 14 T cell receptor beta chains sequenced from a single sample in a study of T cell responses to AZD1222 COVID-19 vaccine. Libraries were prepared by immunoSEQ multiplex PCR; TCRdb keeps only in-frame clonotypes and omits some of them. This repertoire shows approximately 110,000 clones, approximately 85% found once; its top ten account for less than 5.5%. Specimen: peripheral blood, collected 28 days after the second AZD1222 dose. Receptors originate from an adult who received the AZD1222 COVID-19 vaccine.

The V and J genes are TRBV24-1 and TRBJ2-1, with D uncertain. The CDR3 has 18 residues. Germline CDR1 KGHDR, CDR2 SFDVKD. Trimming pared 0 bases from V and 3 bases from J, leaving 17 bases between. CDR3 nucleotides: TGTGCCACCAGTGATTTGGGGGATGTTGACACCCACTACAATGAGCAGTTCTTC. The encoded protein is CATSDLGDVDTHYNEQFF.

This clone was seen a single time. This chain links TRBV2 with TRBJ1-1; D not certain. This CDR3 contains 13 residues. V shed 4 bases and J shed 0 bases, with 6 bases lying between them. Germline V lookup: CDR1 SNHLY, CDR2 FYNNEI. The chain's CDR3 is CASSVLLNTEAFF. The CDR3 region has the DNA TGTGCCAGCAGTGTGTTGCTGAACACTGAAGCTTTCTTT.

V and J are TRBV11-3 and TRBJ2-3; 10 positions match TRBD2. Germline CDR1 SGHNT, CDR2 YENEEA. J lost 3 bases, V lost 4 bases, and 7 bases had no gene match. This CDR3 is built from 16 residues. The CDR3 loop reads CASSSKERGGTDTQYF. In DNA form, the CDR3 reads TGTGCCAGCAGCTCGAAAGAGCGGGGGGGGACAGATACGCAGTATTTT.

The chain has TRBV3-1 (or the pseudogene TRBV3-2) and TRBJ1-1; a possible D gene is TRBD1 (5 bases). The CDR3 length is 15 residues. Trimming removed 1 base from V and 11 bases from J, with 20 bases in between. Per germline, CDR1 LGHDT and CDR2 YNNKEL (reference sequence). CDR3 loop: CASSQGLMGPGQAFF. CDR3 in DNA: TGTGCCAGCAGCCAAGGCCTCATGGGACCTGGGCAGGCTTTCTTT.

The rearrangement joins TRBV11-2 to TRBJ1-5; possible D gene TRBD1, 5 bases. CDR3 length: 14 residues. CDR1 is SGHAT and CDR2 is FQNNGV in the germline V gene. V lost 4 bases and J lost 4, with 11 bases in between. CDR3 nucleotides: TGTGCCAGCAGCTCGGACGGGGGGAATCAGCCCCAGCATTTT. It encodes CASSSDGGNQPQHF.

The chain joins TRBV12-3 or TRBV12-4 to TRBJ1-1; D is unresolved. The CDR3 runs 13 residues. The ends were cut back, 2 bases at V and 2 bases at J, with 6 bases in the middle. This CDR3 is CASSLLENTEAFF. The CDR3 coding sequence is TGTGCCAGCAGTTTATTGGAAAACACTGAAGCTTTCTTT.

The V call is TRBV28, the J call TRBJ1-5; the match to TRBD1 covers 10 bases. The germline gives CDR1 MDHEN, CDR2 SYDVKM. V was pared by 3 bases and J by 7 bases, with 6 bases of the junction left unmatched. The CDR3 contains 15 residues. The CDR3: CASSLGQGFRQPQHF. CDR3 sequence (DNA): TGTGCCAGCAGTTTGGGACAGGGGTTTCGGCAGCCCCAGCATTTT.

The chain has TRBV3-1 (or the pseudogene TRBV3-2) and TRBJ2-1; D is unclear. Germline V gene lookup returns CDR1 LGHDT and CDR2 YNNKEL (reference sequence). Trimming shortened V by 0 bases and J by 9 bases, and 12 bases separated the two germline ends. The CDR3 loop spans 14 amino acids. The CDR3 DNA sequence: TGTGCCAGCAGCCAAGATTTTCCAGGCATTGAGCAGTTCTTC. Its protein product is CASSQDFPGIEQFF.

The CDR3 DNA is TGCGCCAGCAGCCAAGGCGGACTAGCGGGGTACCAAGAGACCCAGTACTTC. Translation gives CASSQGGLAGYQETQYF. This sequence joins TRBV4-3 and TRBJ2-5; TRBD2 matches at 12 bases. V was pared by 1 base and J by 0 bases, with 3 bases of the junction left unmatched. This CDR3 spans 17 amino acids. Germline values: CDR1 LGHNA, CDR2 YSLEER.

This clone was picked up one time. The gene calls are TRBV6-6 and TRBJ2-3; D not certain. The CDR3 runs 11 residues. With 6 bases removed from V and 5 bases from J, the gap between germline ends came to 6 bases. The V gene's germline CDR1 is MNHNY and CDR2 SVGAGI (reference sequence). The DNA of the CDR3 is TGTGCCAGCAGCCCAGGAGATACGCAGTATTTT. As protein: CASSPGDTQYF.

V gene TRBV3-1 (or the pseudogene TRBV3-2) combines with J gene TRBJ1-1; 8 nucleotides agree with TRBD1. J gave up 2 bases and V 5 bases, and 4 bases lay outside the gene matches. CDR1 and CDR2 from the germline V gene are LGHDT and YNNKEL (reference sequence). There are 14 residues in the CDR3. The CDR3 sequence is CASSKGQANTEAFF. CDR3 nucleotide sequence: TGTGCCAGCAGCAAGGGACAGGCCAACACTGAAGCTTTCTTT.

The gene calls are TRBV2 and TRBJ1-2; D perhaps matches TRBD1 (5 bases). Per germline, CDR1 SNHLY and CDR2 FYNNEI. This CDR3 has 14 amino acids. Trimming took 3 bases from V and 5 from J, leaving 13 bases between them. CDR3 sequence: CASSDGGGGYGYTF. In nucleotides, the CDR3 is TGTGCCAGCAGTGATGGGGGAGGAGGGTATGGCTACACCTTC.

V gene TRBV5-1 combines with J gene TRBJ2-7, with 8 positions matching TRBD1. The CDR3 is made up of 15 amino acids. Germline V gene data show CDR1 as SGHRS and CDR2 as YFSETQ. The ends lost 3 bases at V and 1 base at J; junction bases unmatched: 6. This chain's CDR3 is CASSSTGVSSYEQYF. For the CDR3, the DNA is TGCGCCAGCAGCTCGACAGGGGTGTCGTCCTACGAGCAGTACTTC.

V is TRBV6-2 or TRBV6-3 and J is TRBJ2-5, with D uncertain. Germline assignment: CDR1 MNHEY and CDR2 SVGEGT. The V and J ends lost 2 bases and 1 base respectively, with 5 bases between them. CDR3 length: 13 residues. CDR3 loop: CASSYVRQETQYF. CDR3 coding DNA: TGTGCCAGCAGTTACGTCCGCCAAGAGACCCAGTACTTC.